This TCR beta chain was retrieved from a study of cytomegalovirus exposure and HLA in healthy donors. Use of 60 Vbeta and 13 Jbeta primers characterized the PCR. Assay: immunoSEQ multiplex PCR; the TCRdb copy retains only in-frame clones and omits some. The sample carries 150,000 or so clones, over 65% recorded once. This clone was picked up one time. The antigen is unknown. Study-level findings and limits: The authors listed some 150 TCR beta chains as cytomegalovirus-associated. TCR beta sequences reportedly predicted most subjects' HLA-A and HLA-B alleles accurately. Because they were indistinguishable, some V segments, including TRBV6-2 and TRBV6-3, were excluded.

The germline V gene has CDR1 SGHAT and CDR2 FQNNGV. The V end was cut by 1 base, the J end by 8 bases, with 8 bases between. The CDR3 runs to 12 residues. The sample taken for sequencing was PBMCs. The chain uses TRBV11-2 and TRBJ1-2; perhaps TRBD1 as D (6 bases). The TCR comes from a man aged 40-49 years in good health and CMV-seropositive. CDR3 loop: CASSLGGLGYTF. The CDR3 DNA reads as TGTGCCAGCAGCTTAGGGGGGCTCGGCTACACCTTC.